The source of this T cell receptor (beta chain) is a study of T cell responses to AZD1222 COVID-19 vaccine. Findings of the study overall: None of the repertoires were sampled until the peak T cell response had passed. A mostly white British donor set with more females was recruited, and clonal diversity was possibly underestimated. Following two doses of AZD1222, Spike-specific TCR breadth and depth rose. Spike as a whole was targeted by vaccine-associated CD4 TCRs, dominant at 160-218 and 743-854.

TCRdb's copy holds only in-frame clones and misses some; the assay was immunoSEQ multiplex PCR. The sample has 120,000 to 150,000 clones; under 95% are singletons. In regard to this clone: Its antigen remains unknown.

The CDR3 length is 15 residues. From germline, CDR1 is SEHNR and CDR2 FQNEAQ (reference sequence). V shed 5 bases and J shed 0 bases, with 10 bases lying between them. The J gene is TRBJ2-2, the V gene TRBV7-9; D could derive from TRBD1 or TRBD2 (5 bases each). The receptor was isolated from an adult in good health. The source material was peripheral blood, sampled on day 0 of AZD1222 vaccination. The CDR3 protein is CASSQRDPNTGELFF. DNA of the CDR3: TGTGCCAGCAGCCAACGGGACCCGAACACCGGGGAGCTGTTTTTT.